The entry that follows covers one T cell receptor (beta chain) sequence. A single record per CDR3 protein comes from TCRdb applying MiXCR to the 5' RACE reads. The sample has roughly 400,000 distinct CDR3 sequences; under 20% are singletons. Deletions cut 0 bases from V and 13 bases from J, with 15 bases between. This CDR3 contains 14 residues. Germline loops: CDR1 LGHDT, CDR2 YNNKEL (reference sequence). The data were taken from a study of T-cell memory formation after mild COVID-19. The chain employs TRBV3-1 and TRBJ1-4; unclear D gene. Sequencing input: PBMCs or a T cell subset sorted from them (not recorded which). The clonotype was recovered from a young man who had mild COVID-19 (a few samples of this study predate the infection). Cell type and time point are not known. The CDR3: CASSQDPRVAPLFF. CDR3 DNA sequence: TGTGCCAGCAGCCAAGATCCTAGGGTAGCCCCACTGTTTTTT.